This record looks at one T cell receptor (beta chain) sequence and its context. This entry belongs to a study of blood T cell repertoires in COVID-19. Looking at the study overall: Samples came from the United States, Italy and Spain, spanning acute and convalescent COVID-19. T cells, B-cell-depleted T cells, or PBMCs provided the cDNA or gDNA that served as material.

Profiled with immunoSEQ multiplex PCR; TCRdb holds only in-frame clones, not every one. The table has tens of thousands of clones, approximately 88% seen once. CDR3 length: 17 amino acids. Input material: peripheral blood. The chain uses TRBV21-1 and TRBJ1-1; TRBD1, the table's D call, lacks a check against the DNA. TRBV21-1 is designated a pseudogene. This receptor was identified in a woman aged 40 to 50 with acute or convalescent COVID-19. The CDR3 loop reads CASSKPVRVKSNTEAFF. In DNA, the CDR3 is TGTGCCAGCAGCAAACCTGTCAGGGTGAAATCGAACACTGAAGCTTTCTTT.